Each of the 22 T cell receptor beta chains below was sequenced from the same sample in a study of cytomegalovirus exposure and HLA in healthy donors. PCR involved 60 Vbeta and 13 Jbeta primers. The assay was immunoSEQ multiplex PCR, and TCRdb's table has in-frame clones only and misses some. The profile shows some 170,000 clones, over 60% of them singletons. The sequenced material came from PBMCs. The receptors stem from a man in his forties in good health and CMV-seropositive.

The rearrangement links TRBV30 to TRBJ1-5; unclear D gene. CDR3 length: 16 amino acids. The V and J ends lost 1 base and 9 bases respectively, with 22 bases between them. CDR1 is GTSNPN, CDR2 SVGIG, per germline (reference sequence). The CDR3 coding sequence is TGTGCCTGGAGTGCCTCTAGGACGACACGGGGAGGGCCCCAGCATTTT. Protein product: CAWSASRTTRGGPQHF. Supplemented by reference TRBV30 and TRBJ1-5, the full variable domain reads SQTIHQWPATLVQPVGSPLSLECTVEGTSNPNLYWYRQAAGRGLQLLFYSVGIGQISSEVPQNLSASRPQDRQFILSSKKLLLSDSGFYLCAWSASRTTRGGPQHFGDGTRLSIL.

The CDR3 spells CASRLDSSGANVLTF. The CDR3 coding sequence is TGTGCCAGCAGACTCGACAGCTCTGGGGCCAACGTCCTGACTTTC. The rearrangement links TRBV6-5 to TRBJ2-6, with a tentative D call TRBD1 (5 bases). CDR3 size: 15 residues. Between the trimmed V and J ends, which lost 6 bases and 0 bases, there was a span of 9 bases. Germline assignment: CDR1 MNHEY and CDR2 SVGAGI.

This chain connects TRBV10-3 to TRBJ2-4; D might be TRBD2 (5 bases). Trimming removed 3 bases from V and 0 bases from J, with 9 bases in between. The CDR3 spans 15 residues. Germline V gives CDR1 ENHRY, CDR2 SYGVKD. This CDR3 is CAISDSTKAKNIQYF. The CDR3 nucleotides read TGTGCCATCAGTGACTCGACTAAAGCCAAAAACATTCAGTACTTC.

The CDR3 region is CASSLEVDPEDTQYF. As DNA, the CDR3 is TGTGCCAGCAGCTTAGAAGTCGACCCGGAGGATACGCAGTATTTT. The J gene is TRBJ2-3, the V gene TRBV7-6; D is undetermined. V lost 1 base and J lost 6, with 14 bases in between. The CDR3 runs 15 residues. CDR1 is SGHVS, CDR2 FNYEAQ, per germline.

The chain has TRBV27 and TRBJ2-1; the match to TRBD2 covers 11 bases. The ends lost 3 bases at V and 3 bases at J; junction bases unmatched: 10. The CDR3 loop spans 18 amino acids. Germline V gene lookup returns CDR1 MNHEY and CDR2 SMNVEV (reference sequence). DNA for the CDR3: TGTGCCAGCAGTTTTAAGGGGGGACTAGCGGCTAACTACAATGAGCAGTTCTTC. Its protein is CASSFKGGLAANYNEQFF.

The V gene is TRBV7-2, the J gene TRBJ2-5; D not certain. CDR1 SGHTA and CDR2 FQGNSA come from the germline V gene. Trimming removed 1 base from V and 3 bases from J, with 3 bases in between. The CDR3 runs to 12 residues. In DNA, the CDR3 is TGTGCCAGCAGCTTAGTAGAAGAGACCCAGTACTTC. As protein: CASSLVEETQYF.

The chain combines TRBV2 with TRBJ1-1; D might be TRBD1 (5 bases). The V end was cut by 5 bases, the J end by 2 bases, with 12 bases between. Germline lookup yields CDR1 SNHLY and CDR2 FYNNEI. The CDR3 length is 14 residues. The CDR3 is CASSISRVNTEAFF. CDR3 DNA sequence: TGTGCCAGCAGTATATCCAGGGTCAACACTGAAGCTTTCTTT. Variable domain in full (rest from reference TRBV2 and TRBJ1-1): EPEVTQTPSHQVTQMGQEVILRCVPISNHLYFYWYRQILGQKVEFLVSFYNNEISEKSEIFDDQFSVERPDGSNFTLKIRSTKLEDSAMYFCASSISRVNTEAFFGQGTRLTVV.

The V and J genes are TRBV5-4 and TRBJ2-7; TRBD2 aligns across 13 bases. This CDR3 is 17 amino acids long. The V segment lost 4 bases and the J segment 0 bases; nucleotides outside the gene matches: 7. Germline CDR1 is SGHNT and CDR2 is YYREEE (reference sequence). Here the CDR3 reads CASSPGLAGPSSYEQYF. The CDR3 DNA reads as TGTGCCAGCAGCCCGGGACTAGCGGGACCCTCCTCCTACGAGCAGTACTTC.

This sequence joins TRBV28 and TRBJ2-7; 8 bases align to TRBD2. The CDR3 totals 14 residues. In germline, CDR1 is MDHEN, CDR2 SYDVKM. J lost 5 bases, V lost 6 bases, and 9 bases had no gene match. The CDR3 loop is CASRFREGGNEQYF. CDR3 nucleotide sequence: TGTGCCAGCAGATTTCGGGAGGGCGGGAACGAGCAGTACTTC.

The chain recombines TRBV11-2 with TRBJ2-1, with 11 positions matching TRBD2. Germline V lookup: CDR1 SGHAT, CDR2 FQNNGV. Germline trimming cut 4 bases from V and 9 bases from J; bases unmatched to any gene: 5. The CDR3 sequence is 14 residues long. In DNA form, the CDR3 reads TGTGCCAGCAGCTCGGGACTAGCGGCGGCTGAGCAGTTCTTC. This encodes CASSSGLAAAEQFF.

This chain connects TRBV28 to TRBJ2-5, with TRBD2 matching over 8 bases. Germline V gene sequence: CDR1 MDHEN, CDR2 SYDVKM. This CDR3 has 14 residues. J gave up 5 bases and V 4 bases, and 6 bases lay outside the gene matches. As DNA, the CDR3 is TGTGCCAGCAGTTCCCCGACTAGCGTGGAGACCCAGTACTTC. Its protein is CASSSPTSVETQYF.

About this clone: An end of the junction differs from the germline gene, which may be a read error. This CDR3 is CAISLPARYNERIF. CDR3 bases: TGTGCCATCAGTCTGCCGGCCAGATACAATGAGAGGATCTTC. The chain has TRBV10-3 and TRBJ2-1; no reliable D call. The germline V gene has CDR1 ENHRY and CDR2 SYGVKD. The CDR3 has 14 amino acids.

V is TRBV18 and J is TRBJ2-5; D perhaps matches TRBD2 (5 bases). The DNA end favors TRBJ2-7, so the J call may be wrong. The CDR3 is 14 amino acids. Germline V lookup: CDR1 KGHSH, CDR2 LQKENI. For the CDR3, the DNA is TGTGCCAGCTCACCAGGACTCGCAGTCTACGAGCAGTACTTC. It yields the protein CASSPGLAVYEQYF.

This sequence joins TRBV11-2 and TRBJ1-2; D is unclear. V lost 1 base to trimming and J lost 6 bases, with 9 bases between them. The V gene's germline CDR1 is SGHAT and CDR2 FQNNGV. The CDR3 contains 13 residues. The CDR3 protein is CASSLGEEDGYTF. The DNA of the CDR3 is TGTGCCAGCAGCTTAGGCGAGGAAGATGGCTACACCTTC.

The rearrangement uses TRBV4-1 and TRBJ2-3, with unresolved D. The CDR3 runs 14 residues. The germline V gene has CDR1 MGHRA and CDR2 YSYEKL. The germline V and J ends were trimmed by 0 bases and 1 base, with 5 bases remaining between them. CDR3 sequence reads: CASSQDQGTDTQYF. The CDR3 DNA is TGCGCCAGCAGCCAAGATCAGGGCACAGATACGCAGTATTTT.

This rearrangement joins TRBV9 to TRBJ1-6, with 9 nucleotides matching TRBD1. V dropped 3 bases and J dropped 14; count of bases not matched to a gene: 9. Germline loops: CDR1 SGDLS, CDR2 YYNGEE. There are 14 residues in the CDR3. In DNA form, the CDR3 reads TGTGCCAGCAGCGGACCGACACAGGGGGCAGCCCTCCACTTT. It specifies CASSGPTQGAALHF.

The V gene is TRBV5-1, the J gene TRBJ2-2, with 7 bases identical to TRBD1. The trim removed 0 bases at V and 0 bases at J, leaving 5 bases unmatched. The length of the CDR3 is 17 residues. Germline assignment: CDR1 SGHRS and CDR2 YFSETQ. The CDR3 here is CASSLEQGLTNTGELFF. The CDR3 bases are TGCGCCAGCAGCTTGGAACAGGGGTTGACGAACACCGGGGAGCTGTTTTTT.

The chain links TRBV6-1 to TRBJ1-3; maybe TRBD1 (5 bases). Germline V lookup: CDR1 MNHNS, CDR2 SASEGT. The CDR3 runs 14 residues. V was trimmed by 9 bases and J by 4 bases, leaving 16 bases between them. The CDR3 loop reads CASFSGGDGNTIYF. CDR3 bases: TGTGCCAGTTTTTCGGGCGGGGACGGAAACACCATATATTTT.

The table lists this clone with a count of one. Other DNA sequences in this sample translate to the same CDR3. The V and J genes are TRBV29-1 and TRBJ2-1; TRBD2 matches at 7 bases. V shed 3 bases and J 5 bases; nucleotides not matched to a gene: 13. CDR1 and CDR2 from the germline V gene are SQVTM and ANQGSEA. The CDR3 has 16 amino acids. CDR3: CSVEKTSRGFHNEQFF. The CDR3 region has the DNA TGCAGCGTTGAGAAGACCTCGCGGGGGTTCCACAATGAGCAGTTCTTC.

This chain's CDR3 is CASSPRTGKNTEAFF. CDR3 DNA: TGTGCCAGCAGCCCTCGGACAGGGAAGAACACTGAAGCTTTCTTT. The chain combines TRBV9 with TRBJ1-1; 8 bases align to TRBD1. The CDR3 is made up of 15 amino acids. V lost 4 bases to trimming and J lost 1 base; unmatched junction nucleotides: 6. From germline, CDR1 is SGDLS and CDR2 YYNGEE.

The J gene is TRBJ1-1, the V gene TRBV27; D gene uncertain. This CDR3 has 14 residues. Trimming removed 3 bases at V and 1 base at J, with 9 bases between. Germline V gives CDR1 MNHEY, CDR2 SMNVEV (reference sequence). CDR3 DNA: TGTGCCAGCAGTTTGACCCGACAGAACACTGAAGCTTTCTTT. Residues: CASSLTRQNTEAFF.

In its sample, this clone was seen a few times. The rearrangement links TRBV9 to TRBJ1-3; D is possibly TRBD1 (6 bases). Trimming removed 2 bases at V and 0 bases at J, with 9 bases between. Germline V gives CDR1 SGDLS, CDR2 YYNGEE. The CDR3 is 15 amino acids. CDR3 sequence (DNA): TGTGCCAGCAGCGTTACAGGGAGCTCTGGAAACACCATATATTTT. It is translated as CASSVTGSSGNTIYF. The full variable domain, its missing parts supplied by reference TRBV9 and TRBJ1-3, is DSGVTQTPKHLITATGQRVTLRCSPRSGDLSVYWYQQSLDQGLQFLIQYYNGEERAKGNILERFSAQQFPDLHSELNLSSLELGDSALYFCASSVTGSSGNTIYFGEGSWLTVV.